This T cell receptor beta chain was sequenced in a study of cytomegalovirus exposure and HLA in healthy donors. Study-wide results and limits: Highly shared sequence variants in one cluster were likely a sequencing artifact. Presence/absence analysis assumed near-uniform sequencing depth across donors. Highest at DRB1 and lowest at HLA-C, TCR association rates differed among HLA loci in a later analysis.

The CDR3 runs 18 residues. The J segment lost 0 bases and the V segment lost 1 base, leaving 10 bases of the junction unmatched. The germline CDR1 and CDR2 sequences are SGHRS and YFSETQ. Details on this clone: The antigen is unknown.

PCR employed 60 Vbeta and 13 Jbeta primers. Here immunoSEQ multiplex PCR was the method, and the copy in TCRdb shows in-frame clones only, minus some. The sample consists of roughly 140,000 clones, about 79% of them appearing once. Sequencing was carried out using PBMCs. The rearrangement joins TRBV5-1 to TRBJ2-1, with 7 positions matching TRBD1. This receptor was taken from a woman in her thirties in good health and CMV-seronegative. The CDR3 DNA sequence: TGCGCCAGCAGCTTGAGTGACAGGGCCTATTTCTCCTACAATGAGCAGTTCTTC. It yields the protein CASSLSDRAYFSYNEQFF.